Here is one TCR beta chain with its context. Its antigen is currently unknown. The study profiled TCR beta VDJ and CDR3 using genomic DNA as template. TCRdb reprocessed the reads via MiXCR and lists one record per CDR3 protein. The repertoire holds under 75,000 distinct CDR3 sequences, 54% seen once, with about 8.3% in the top ten. Per the germline V gene, CDR1 is SNHLY and CDR2 is FYNNEI. Deletions cut 4 bases from V and 6 bases from J, with 15 bases between. CDR3 length: 14 residues. The sample comes from a study of CD8+CD57+ T cells in acquired aplastic anemia. Study-level background: CD4+ and CD8+ cells, once sorted, gave DNA averaging about 3 ug. CD4+ reads averaged about 11 million in healthy donors. Findings of the study overall: Patients and controls shared under 35 CD8+ CDR3 sequences, which appeared highly expressed in patients and within their immunodominant clones.

Material: sorted CD4+, CD8+, or CD8+CD57+ T cells (not recorded which) from PBMCs. This TCR derives from a human donor in good health, serving as a control. The chain links TRBV2 to TRBJ1-2; D perhaps matches TRBD1 (5 bases). CDR3 DNA sequence: TGTGCCAGCAGTGCGTACAGGAGTTACAATGGCTACACCTTC. It encodes CASSAYRSYNGYTF.